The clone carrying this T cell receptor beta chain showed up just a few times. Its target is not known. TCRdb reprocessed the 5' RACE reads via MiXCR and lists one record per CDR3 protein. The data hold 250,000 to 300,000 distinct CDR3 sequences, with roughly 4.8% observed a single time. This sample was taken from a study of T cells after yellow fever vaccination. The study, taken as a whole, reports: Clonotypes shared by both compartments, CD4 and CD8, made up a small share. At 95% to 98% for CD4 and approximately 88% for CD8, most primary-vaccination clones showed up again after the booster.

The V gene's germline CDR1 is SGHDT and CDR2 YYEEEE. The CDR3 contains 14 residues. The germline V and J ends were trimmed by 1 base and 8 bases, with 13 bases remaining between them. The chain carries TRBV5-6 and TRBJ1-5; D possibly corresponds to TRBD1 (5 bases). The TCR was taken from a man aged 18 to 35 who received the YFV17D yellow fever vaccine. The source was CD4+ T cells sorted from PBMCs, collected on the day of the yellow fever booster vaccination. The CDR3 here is CASSLKGLGEPQHF. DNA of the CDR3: TGTGCCAGCAGCTTGAAGGGGCTTGGTGAGCCCCAGCATTTT.